This T cell receptor beta chain was found in a study of cytomegalovirus exposure and HLA in healthy donors. The junction had 9 bases not matched to a gene; V was cut back by 6 bases and J by 10 bases. The germline V gene encodes CDR1 MNHEY and CDR2 SVGAGI. CDR3 length: 15 amino acids. Study-level results: A later analysis linked a missense DCLRE1C variant to TCR beta V- and J-gene trimming. Earlier analysis looked at TCR beta V segments, and most were productive about 90% or about 30% of the time.

A note on this clone: Antigen: not known.

In the PCR, 60 Vbeta and 13 Jbeta primers were used. The repertoire was sequenced with immunoSEQ multiplex PCR; TCRdb's copy has only in-frame clones and lacks some. The sample has a few hundred thousand clones; 80% are singletons. The receptor comes from a girl aged 2 to 10 in good health and CMV-seronegative. The genes are TRBV6-5 and TRBJ1-6; 10 bases match TRBD1. Sequenced: PBMCs. The chain's CDR3 is CASSRLGTGDSPLHF. CDR3 DNA sequence: TGTGCCAGCAGCCGTCTCGGGACAGGGGACTCACCCCTCCACTTT.